This TCR beta chain was retrieved from a study of technical replicates of blood from several donors. Per the germline V gene, CDR1 is SGHDN and CDR2 is FVKESK. The CDR3 is made up of 13 amino acids. The V and J ends lost 4 bases and 6 bases respectively, with 12 bases between them. Some clones are missing from TCRdb's copy, which holds only in-frame ones; the method was immunoSEQ multiplex PCR. The data contain around 100,000 clones, approximately 96% of them singletons. The sequence derives from a human donor in good health. The chain employs TRBV14 and TRBJ1-2; the D gene is possibly TRBD1 (6 bases). The sample taken for sequencing was T cells isolated from PBMCs. The DNA of the CDR3 is TGTGCCAGCAGCCCGGGACACACCAATGGCTACACCTTC. It encodes CASSPGHTNGYTF.